This T cell receptor beta chain is from a study of patients and donors after allogeneic stem cell transplantation. This clonotype came up a few times. One entry per CDR3 protein, called by TCRdb with MiXCR from the RT-PCR reads. The data contain around 150,000 distinct CDR3 sequences, around 28% of them singletons. This sequence originates from a human donor who was either an allogeneic HSCT recipient or a stem cell or donor lymphocyte infusion donor (not recorded which). It is not recorded whose cells these are; they may come from a transplant donor. Sequencing input: blood, either unsorted or a sorted T cell fraction (not recorded which).

The CDR3 DNA follows: TGCGCCAGCAGCCCGACAGGCCCCTATGGCTACACCTTC. Translation: CASSPTGPYGYTF. The chain links TRBV4-3 to TRBJ1-2; possibly TRBD1 for D (6 bases). V was pared by 4 bases and J by 4 bases, with 10 bases between. This CDR3 spans 13 amino acids. Germline CDR1 reads LGHNA; CDR2 reads YSLEER.